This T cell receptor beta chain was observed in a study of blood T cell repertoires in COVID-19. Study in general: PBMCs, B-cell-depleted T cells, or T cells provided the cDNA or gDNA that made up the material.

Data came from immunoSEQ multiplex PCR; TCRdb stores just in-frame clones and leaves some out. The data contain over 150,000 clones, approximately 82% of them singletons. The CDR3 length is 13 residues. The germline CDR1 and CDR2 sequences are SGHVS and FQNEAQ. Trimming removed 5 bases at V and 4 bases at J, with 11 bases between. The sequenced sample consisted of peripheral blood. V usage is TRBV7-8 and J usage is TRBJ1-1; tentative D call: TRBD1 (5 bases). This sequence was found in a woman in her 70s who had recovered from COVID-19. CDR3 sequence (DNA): TGTGCCAGCAGCCGCCAGGGTAGCACTGAAGCTTTCTTT. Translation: CASSRQGSTEAFF.